A selection of T cell receptor beta chains follows, all from one sample in a study of shared clonotypes between healthy human individuals. TCRdb's copy holds only in-frame clones and misses some; the assay was immunoSEQ multiplex PCR. The sample contains 2.5 million or so clones, approximately 90% of which appear only once. The sequenced material came from naive CD4+ T cells sorted from blood. These receptors originate from a man younger than 35 in good health. The CDR3 runs from the conserved cysteine through the conserved F or W. A D gene is named only where the DNA matches it firmly. Some rows have no size entry. The others give once, few or many, or a class for an expanded clone.

clone size,D gene,J gene,V gene,CDR3 DNA,CDR3 protein
.,.,TRBJ2-2,TRBV18,TGTGCCAGCTCACCGCGACAGGCCAAGACAGGGGAGCTGTTTTTT,CASSPRQAKTGELFF
.,TRBD1,TRBJ1-1,TRBV10-1,TGCGCCAGCAGTGACCGACAGGGGGCAAAGACTGAAGCTTTCTTT,CASSDRQGAKTEAFF
.,TRBD1,TRBJ2-7,TRBV2,TGTGCCAGTCGGGACAGGGGGTACGAGCAGTACTTC,CASRDRGYEQYF
once,TRBD2,TRBJ2-1,TRBV4-3,TGCGCCAGCAGCCAAGCCCCCGTGACTAGCGGGAACCACAATGAGCAGTTCTTC,CASSQAPVTSGNHNEQFF
.,.,TRBJ2-7,TRBV4-2,TGTGCCAGCAGCCAACTAGTTGGGGCCATTTACGAGCAGTACTTC,CASSQLVGAIYEQYF
once,.,TRBJ1-6,TRBV5-1,TGCGCCAGCAGCTTGTGGGGTCCTGACTCACCCCTCCACTTT,CASSLWGPDSPLHF
.,TRBD1,TRBJ2-3,TRBV10-3,TGTGCCATCAGTGCAGGACAGGGGAAAAGAGATACGCAGTATTTT,CAISAGQGKRDTQYF
.,.,TRBJ1-1,TRBV6-1,TGTGCCAGCAGTGGGTTGGTATGGGGGATACTAGGGAACACTGAAGCTTTCTTT,CASSGLVWGILGNTEAFF
.,.,TRBJ2-5,TRBV7-9,TGTGCCAGCAGCGTTAGTGGTTGGGAGACCCAGTACTTC,CASSVSGWETQYF
.,TRBD2,TRBJ2-1,TRBV5-5,TGTGCCAGCAGCCAGCGGGAGAGCTCCTACAATGAGCAGTTCTTC,CASSQRESSYNEQFF
.,TRBD1,TRBJ2-1,TRBV4-1,TGCGCCAGCAGCCAAGGAGGGACAGCTTTTTTTGGTGAGCAGTTCTTC,CASSQGGTAFFGEQFF
.,.,TRBJ2-2,TRBV7-2,TGTGCCAGCAGCTTAGATTCCAGTAGAACCGGGGAGCTGTTTTTT,CASSLDSSRTGELFF
.,TRBD1,TRBJ1-6,TRBV5-8,TGTGCCAGCAGCTTGGAGGGGGCGGTTAATTCACCCCTCCACTTT,CASSLEGAVNSPLHF
.,TRBD1,TRBJ1-2,TRBV4-3,TGCGCCAGCAGCCAAGATCCGGAGACAGGGGAAATATCGGATGGCTACACCTTC,CASSQDPETGEISDGYTF
.,.,TRBJ1-1,TRBV5-1,TGCGCCAGCAGCTCGACGGGGAAAGGGCGGTATGCTGAAGCTTTCTTT,CASSSTGKGRYAEAFF
.,.,TRBJ2-7,TRBV4-3,TGCGCCAGCAGCCAAGAGGCGGGTCTTTCCTACGAGCAGTACTTC,CASSQEAGLSYEQYF
.,.,TRBJ2-3,TRBV7-8,TGTGCCAGCAGCTTAGATACGCAGTATTTT,CASSLDTQYF
.,.,TRBJ1-6,TRBV28,TGTGCCAGCAGTTTAAACTTGTATTCACCCCTCCACTTT,CASSLNLYSPLHF
.,TRBD2,TRBJ2-7,TRBV5-1,TGCGCCAGCAGCACCGGGACAGCTCTAGCGGGAGGTCTCCACGAGCAGTACTTC,CASSTGTALAGGLHEQYF
.,.,TRBJ1-5,TRBV19,TGTGCCAGTAGGAGGATCAGCAATCAGCCCCAGCATTTT,CASRRISNQPQHF
.,.,TRBJ1-2,TRBV19,TGTGCCAGTACCACAGCGGGGAACTATGGCTACACCTTC,CASTTAGNYGYTF
.,.,TRBJ1-5,TRBV21-1,TGTGCCAGCAGCAAAATGCGGCGACAGGTTAGCAATCAGCCCCAGCATTTT,CASSKMRRQVSNQPQHF
.,.,TRBJ1-5,TRBV18,TGTGCCAGCACCGACGGAAATCAGCCCCAGCATTTT,CASTDGNQPQHF
.,TRBD2,TRBJ2-1,TRBV13,TGTGCCAGCAGCTTAAGGCGCCTAGCGGGAGGGCCGAAACCCTACAATGAGCAGTTCTTC,CASSLRRLAGGPKPYNEQFF
.,.,TRBJ1-6,TRBV5-1,TGCGCCAGCAGCTTTATGGACAGAGACTATTCACCCCTCCACTTT,CASSFMDRDYSPLHF